Presented here are 5 T cell receptor beta chains from one specimen sequenced in a study of molecular identifiers for immune sequencing clone quantification. TCRdb re-analysed the PCR reads in MiXCR, keeping a single row per CDR3 protein. The sample consists of about half a million distinct CDR3 sequences, roughly a fifth of them appearing once. What was sequenced was naive CD8+ T cells from blood, with Jurkat cell RNA spiked in. Subset indicated: FACS-sorted CD8+CD4-CCR7+CD45RA+ naive T cells. These TCRs come from a human donor in good health. Some libraries in this study had Jurkat cell RNA spiked in.

This clonotype was picked up many times. The chain has TRBV5-1 and TRBJ1-1; D not resolved. Trimming stripped 0 bases from V and 5 bases from J, with 5 bases between. The CDR3 has 12 residues. Germline-derived CDR1 and CDR2 are SGHRS and YFSETQ. The CDR3 spells CASSLGSTEAFF. The DNA of the CDR3 is TGCGCCAGCAGCTTGGGAAGTACTGAAGCTTTCTTT.

This clonotype was observed a handful of times. The V and J genes are TRBV20-1 and TRBJ2-1; TRBD2 agrees at 10 bases. CDR1 and CDR2 (germline): DFQATT, SNEGSKA (reference sequence). The CDR3 is 15 residues long. V shed 0 bases and J 10 bases; nucleotides not matched to a gene: 9. Here the CDR3 DNA reads TGCAGTGCTAGAGATGCGCTAGCGGGGGTGCTGGAGCAGTTCTTC. Protein: CSARDALAGVLEQFF.

This chain joins TRBV7-6 and TRBJ2-2, with D possibly matching TRBD2 (5 bases). V was clipped by 10 bases and J by 3 bases, with 15 bases between them. Germline V lookup: CDR1 SGHVS, CDR2 FNYEAQ. This CDR3 spans 14 amino acids. The CDR3 nucleotides are TGTGCCAACAGTGGGAGTCGGGACACCGGGGAGCTGTTTTTT. It encodes CANSGSRDTGELFF.

This clonotype was seen only a few times. DNA for the CDR3: TGTGCCAGCAGCCTGGGGGACAGGGGGCTTGAGACCCAGTACTTC. Its protein is CASSLGDRGLETQYF. This rearrangement joins TRBV5-6 to TRBJ2-5, with 12 bases identical to TRBD1. The CDR3 consists of 15 residues. V trimming: 4 bases; J trimming: 5 bases; junction bases outside the gene matches: 6. The germline V gene encodes CDR1 SGHDT and CDR2 YYEEEE.

This clonotype was observed a handful of times. The gene calls are TRBV4-3 and TRBJ1-4; D is perhaps TRBD1 (6 bases). The germline gives CDR1 LGHNA, CDR2 YSLEER. The CDR3 loop spans 15 amino acids. V was pared by 4 bases and J by 5 bases, with 14 bases between. CDR3 region: CASSPETGNNEKLFF. CDR3 sequence (DNA): TGCGCCAGCAGCCCCGAGACAGGCAACAATGAAAAACTGTTTTTT.